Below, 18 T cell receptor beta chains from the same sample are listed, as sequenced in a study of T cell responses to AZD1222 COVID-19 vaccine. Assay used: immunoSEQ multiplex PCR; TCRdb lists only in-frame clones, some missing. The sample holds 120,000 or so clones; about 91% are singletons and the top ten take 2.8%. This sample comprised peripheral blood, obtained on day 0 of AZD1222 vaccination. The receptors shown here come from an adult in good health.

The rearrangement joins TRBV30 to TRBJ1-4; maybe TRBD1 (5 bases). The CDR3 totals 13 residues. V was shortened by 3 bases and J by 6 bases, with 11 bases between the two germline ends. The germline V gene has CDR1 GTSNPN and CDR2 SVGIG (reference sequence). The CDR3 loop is CAWRGGTHEKLFF. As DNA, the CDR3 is TGTGCCTGGAGAGGAGGGACCCATGAAAAACTGTTTTTT.

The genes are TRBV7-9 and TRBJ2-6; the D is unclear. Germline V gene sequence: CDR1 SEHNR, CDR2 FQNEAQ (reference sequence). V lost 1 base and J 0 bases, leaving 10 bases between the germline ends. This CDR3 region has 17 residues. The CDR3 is CASSLEVSSSGANVLTF. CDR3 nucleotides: TGTGCCAGCAGCTTAGAGGTGTCGAGCTCTGGGGCCAACGTCCTGACTTTC.

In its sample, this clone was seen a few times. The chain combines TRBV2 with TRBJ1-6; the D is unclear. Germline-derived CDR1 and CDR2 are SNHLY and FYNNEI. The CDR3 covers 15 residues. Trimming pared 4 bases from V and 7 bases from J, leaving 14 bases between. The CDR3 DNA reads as TGTGCCAGCAGTGGGCCCCGGACGGGGAATTCACCCCTCCACTTT. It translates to CASSGPRTGNSPLHF.

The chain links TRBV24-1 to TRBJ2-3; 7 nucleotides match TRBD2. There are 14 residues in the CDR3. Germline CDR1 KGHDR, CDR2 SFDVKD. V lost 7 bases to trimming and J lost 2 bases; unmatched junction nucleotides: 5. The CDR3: CATRPGGSTDTQYF. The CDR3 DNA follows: TGTGCCACCAGACCGGGAGGATCCACAGATACGCAGTATTTT.

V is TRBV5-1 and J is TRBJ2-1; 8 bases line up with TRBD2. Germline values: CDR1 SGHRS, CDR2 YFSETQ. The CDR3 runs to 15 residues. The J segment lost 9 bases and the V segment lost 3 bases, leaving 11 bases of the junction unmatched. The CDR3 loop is CASSYTSGGAREQFF. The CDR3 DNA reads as TGCGCCAGCAGCTACACTAGCGGAGGAGCTCGTGAGCAGTTCTTC.

CDR3 sequence reads: CASRRMGQANEKLFF. CDR3 in DNA: TGTGCCAGTAGGAGAATGGGACAAGCTAATGAAAAACTGTTTTTT. This chain uses TRBV19 with TRBJ1-4; tentative D call: TRBD1 (6 bases). The germline V and J ends were trimmed by 6 bases and 3 bases, with 14 bases remaining between them. CDR1 LNHDA and CDR2 SQIVND come from the germline V gene (reference sequence). This CDR3 spans 15 amino acids.

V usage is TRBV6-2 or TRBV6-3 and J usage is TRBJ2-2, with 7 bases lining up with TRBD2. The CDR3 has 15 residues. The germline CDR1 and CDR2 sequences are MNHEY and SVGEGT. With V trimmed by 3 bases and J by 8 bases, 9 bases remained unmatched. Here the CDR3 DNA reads TGTGCCAGCAGTTATGTCAGCGGGACGGGGGGGGAGCTGTTTTTT. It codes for CASSYVSGTGGELFF.

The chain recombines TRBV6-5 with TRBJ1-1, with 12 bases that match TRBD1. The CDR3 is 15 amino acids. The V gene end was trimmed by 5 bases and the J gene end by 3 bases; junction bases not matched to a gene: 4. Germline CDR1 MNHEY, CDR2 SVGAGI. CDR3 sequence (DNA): TGTGCCAGCAGTAGGGACAGGGGGCTGTACACTGAAGCTTTCTTT. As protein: CASSRDRGLYTEAFF.

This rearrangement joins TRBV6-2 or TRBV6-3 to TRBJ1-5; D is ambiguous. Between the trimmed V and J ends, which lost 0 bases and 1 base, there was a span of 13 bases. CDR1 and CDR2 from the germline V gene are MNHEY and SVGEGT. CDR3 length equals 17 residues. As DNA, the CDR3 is TGTGCCAGCAGTTACTCGCGGCTGAAGTGGAGCAATCAGCCCCAGCATTTT. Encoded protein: CASSYSRLKWSNQPQHF.

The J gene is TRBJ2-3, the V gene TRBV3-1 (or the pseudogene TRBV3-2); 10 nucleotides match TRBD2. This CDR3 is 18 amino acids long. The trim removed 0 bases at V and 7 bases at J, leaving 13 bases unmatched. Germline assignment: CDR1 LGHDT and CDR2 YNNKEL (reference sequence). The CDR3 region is CASSQEWGEREGPNTQYF. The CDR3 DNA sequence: TGTGCCAGCAGCCAAGAGTGGGGGGAGCGGGAGGGCCCAAATACGCAGTATTTT.

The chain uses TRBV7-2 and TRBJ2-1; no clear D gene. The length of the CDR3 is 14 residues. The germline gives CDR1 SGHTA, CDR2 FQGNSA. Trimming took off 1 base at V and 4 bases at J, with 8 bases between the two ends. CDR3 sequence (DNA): TGTGCCAGCAGCTTAGATCCGACTTACAATGAGCAGTTCTTC. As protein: CASSLDPTYNEQFF.

The CDR3 spells CASSLPSRGNLYEETQYF. CDR3 DNA sequence: TGCGCCAGCAGCTTGCCCAGCAGGGGAAATCTATATGAAGAGACCCAGTACTTC. This chain links TRBV5-1 with TRBJ2-5; a possible D gene is TRBD1 (6 bases). This CDR3 comprises 18 residues. Trimming left V 1 base short and J 3 bases short, with 22 bases between. Germline CDR1 is SGHRS and CDR2 is YFSETQ.

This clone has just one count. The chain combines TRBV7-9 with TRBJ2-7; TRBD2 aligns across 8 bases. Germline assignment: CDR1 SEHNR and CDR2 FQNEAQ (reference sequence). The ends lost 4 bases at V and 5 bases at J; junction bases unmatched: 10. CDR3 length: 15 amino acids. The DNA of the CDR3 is TGTGCCAGCAGCTCGGGGGTAGCGGGACCCCACGAGCAGTACTTC. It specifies CASSSGVAGPHEQYF.

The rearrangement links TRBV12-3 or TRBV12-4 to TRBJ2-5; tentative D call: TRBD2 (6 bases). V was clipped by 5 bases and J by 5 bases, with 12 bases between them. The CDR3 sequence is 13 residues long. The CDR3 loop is CASSRLDTETQYF. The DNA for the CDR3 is TGTGCCAGCAGTCGACTAGATACGGAGACCCAGTACTTC.

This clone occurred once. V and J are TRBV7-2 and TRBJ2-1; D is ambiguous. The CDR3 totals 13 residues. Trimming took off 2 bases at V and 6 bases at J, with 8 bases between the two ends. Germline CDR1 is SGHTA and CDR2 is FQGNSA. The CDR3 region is CASSLNPFNEQFF. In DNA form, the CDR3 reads TGTGCCAGCAGCTTAAATCCCTTCAATGAGCAGTTCTTC.

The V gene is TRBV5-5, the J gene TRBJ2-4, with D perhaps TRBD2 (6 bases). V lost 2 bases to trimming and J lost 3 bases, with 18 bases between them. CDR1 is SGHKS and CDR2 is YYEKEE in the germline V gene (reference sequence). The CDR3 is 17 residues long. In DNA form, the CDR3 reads TGTGCCAGCAGCTTCCCAAGCGGGCCGTTGGGCAAAAACATTCAGTACTTC. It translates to CASSFPSGPLGKNIQYF.

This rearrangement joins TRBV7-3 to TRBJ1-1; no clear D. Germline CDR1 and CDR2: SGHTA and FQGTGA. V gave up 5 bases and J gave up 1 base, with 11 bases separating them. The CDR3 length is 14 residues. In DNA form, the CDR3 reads TGTGCCAGCAGCCCAAGGGAGGCGAACACTGAAGCTTTCTTT. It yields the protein CASSPREANTEAFF.

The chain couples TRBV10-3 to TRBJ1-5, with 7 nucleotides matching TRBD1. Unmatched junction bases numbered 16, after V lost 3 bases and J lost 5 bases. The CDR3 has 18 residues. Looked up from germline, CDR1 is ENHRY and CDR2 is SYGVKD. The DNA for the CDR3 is TGTGCCATCAGTGATCCTGAGTCGGGGGACAGAACGGATCAGCCCCAGCATTTT. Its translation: CAISDPESGDRTDQPQHF.